This T cell receptor beta chain was documented in a study of response to subunit inactivated influenza vaccine. The germline V gene has CDR1 MNHNS and CDR2 SASEGT. The length of the CDR3 is 15 residues. V shed 7 bases and J 2 bases; nucleotides not matched to a gene: 4. TCRdb passed the RT-PCR reads through MiXCR, listing each CDR3 protein once. This table holds almost 250,000 distinct CDR3 sequences, 10% to 15% found once. This specimen consisted of non-naive T cells sorted from PBMCs, obtained approximately 15 days before vaccination. This clonotype was obtained from a man aged 50-60 years who received an inactivated influenza vaccine. The rearrangement links TRBV6-1 to TRBJ2-6; TRBD2 aligns across 8 bases. The CDR3 coding sequence is TGTGCCAGCACCAACGGGGGGGCTGGGGCCAACGTCCTGACTTTC. It is translated as CASTNGGAGANVLTF.